This is a list of T cell receptor beta chains from one sample in a study of T cell clonotyping in hematopoietic cell transplantation. Produced via immunoSEQ multiplex PCR; TCRdb's table is partial and in-frame only. The table lists approximately 10,000 clones, 87% of them singletons, with around 14% in the top ten. This sample comprised peripheral blood mononuclear cells, obtained before stem cell transplant. The receptors stem from a woman between 50 and 59 years old with chronic myeloid leukemia. Some clones in this sample may be carry-over from other donors' samples. CDR3s leave out the opening cysteine and the closing phenylalanine or tryptophan. Rows may omit the clone size; those that give it use once, few, many or a size class.

clone size: NA; V gene: TRBV10-2; CDR3 protein: ASRTGGTGELF
clone size: NA; V gene: TRBV10-1; CDR3 protein: ASSDGNEQY
clone size: NA; V gene: TRBV30; CDR3 protein: AWSVRDRSAYNEQF
clone size: NA; V gene: TRBV14; CDR3 protein: ASSRLTGSTEAF
clone size: NA; V gene: TRBV5-8; CDR3 protein: ASSLYGTGAYEQY
clone size: NA; V gene: TRBV11-2; CDR3 protein: ASSLWTGNTEAF
clone size: NA; V gene: TRBV29-1; CDR3 protein: SVWDTEAF
clone size: NA; V gene: TRBV7-9; CDR3 protein: ASSQGAEQY
clone size: NA; V gene: TRBV7-2; CDR3 protein: ASRRTGDAIYEQF
clone size: few; V gene: TRBV30; CDR3 protein: AWSTTADRGKLF
clone size: NA; V gene: TRBV6-5; CDR3 protein: ASSRQGFHQPQH
clone size: NA; V gene: TRBV7-2; CDR3 protein: ASSQPTTDTQY
clone size: NA; V gene: TRBV7-3; CDR3 protein: ASSTGPPPNEQF
clone size: NA; V gene: TRBV2; CDR3 protein: ASRDDNYGYT
clone size: NA; V gene: TRBV6-1; CDR3 protein: ASSDRGASAEQY
clone size: NA; V gene: TRBV7-2; CDR3 protein: ASSRSSGSRSEQY
clone size: once; V gene: TRBV7-2; CDR3 protein: ASSLDRGRGNEQF